This T cell receptor (beta chain) is drawn from a study of T cell changes during pregnancy in multiple sclerosis. The CDR3 has 13 residues. Germline V gene sequence: CDR1 SGHTA, CDR2 FQGNSA. Between the trimmed V and J ends, which lost 3 bases and 5 bases, there was a span of 8 bases. This table comes from immunoSEQ multiplex PCR, and its TCRdb copy is limited to in-frame clones, with some not included. The sample carries approximately 40,000 clones, 92% recorded once. This clonotype originated in a female donor with multiple sclerosis, enrolled in a pregnancy study. The chain joins TRBV7-2 to TRBJ2-1, with unresolved D. The sample here was CD4+ T cells from peripheral blood mononuclear cells, taken in the third trimester of pregnancy. CDR3 nucleotides: TGTGCCAGCAGCTTTGGAGCCAACAATGAGCAGTTCTTC. Its protein is CASSFGANNEQFF.